This section outlines one T cell receptor beta chain sequence together with its context. The sample is drawn from a study of blood T cell repertoires in COVID-19. The junction had 8 bases not matched to a gene; V was cut back by 5 bases and J by 4 bases. CDR1 is SGHVS, CDR2 FNYEAQ, per germline. The CDR3 length is 17 residues. Profiling relied on immunoSEQ multiplex PCR, and the TCRdb table lists in-frame clones only, not all of them. Counted here are a few hundred thousand clones, approximately 91% occurring once; the ten biggest clones make up 1.4%. The chain joins TRBV7-6 to TRBJ2-3; 14 nucleotides match TRBD2. This TCR was recovered from a young woman who had been exposed to COVID-19. Sequenced material: PBMCs or T cells enriched from blood (not recorded which). CDR3 residues: CASSQTSGGAGADTQYF. The CDR3 DNA is TGTGCCAGCAGCCAGACTAGCGGGGGGGCCGGGGCAGATACGCAGTATTTT.